One sample yielded the 26 T cell receptor beta chains listed below, sequenced in a study of T-cell reconstitution after alpha-beta-depleted transplantation in children (dated by TCRdb to the mid-2010s). Libraries were constructed by PCR. Sequencing instrument: Illumina HiSeq 2500. TCR libraries were prepared with molecular barcoding, using unique molecular identifiers to normalize TCRbeta repertoire quantification. TCRdb itself trimmed the public reads at Q25 with fastp, ran MiXCR and retained productive beta chains. Every CDR3 protein is listed once, alongside the most common genes and DNA of its rows. The sample table contains about a million distinct CDR3 sequences; only one count was recorded for about 30% of them. The ten biggest clones cover about 28% of the sample. This specimen's treatment or condition label, interpreted: allogeneic hematopoietic cell transplantation with graft depleted of TCRalphabeta T cells and CD19 B cells.

The sample consisted of PBMCs, mostly from graft donor cells, taken 360 days after TCRalphabeta/CD19-depleted stem cell transplant. Receptors originate from a boy less than two years old who had a stem cell transplant for SCID, so the T cells may come from the graft donor.

The sample holds one count of this clonotype. The chain combines TRBV12-3 or TRBV12-4 with TRBJ1-5; D is unresolved. This CDR3 region has 15 residues. The V end lost 5 bases, the J end lost 6 bases, and 17 bases lay between the germline ends. The CDR3 sequence: CASSTTGGLGQPQHF. For the CDR3, the DNA is TGTGCCAGCAGTACAACGGGTGGGTTGGGTCAGCCCCAGCATTTT.

This clonotype has a handful of counts. The chain links TRBV19 to TRBJ1-1; D gene ambiguous. V lost 4 bases to trimming and J lost 4 bases, with 19 bases between them. CDR3 length equals 16 residues. The germline V gene encodes CDR1 LNHDA and CDR2 SQIVND (reference sequence). The DNA for the CDR3 is TGTGCCAGTAGTAGTGGGAGGACCGGGGTGAGCACTGAAGCTTTCTTT. It encodes CASSSGRTGVSTEAFF.

The chain combines TRBV10-3 with TRBJ1-1, with a tentative D call TRBD1 (5 bases). Germline values: CDR1 ENHRY, CDR2 SYGVKD. V was trimmed by 2 bases and J by 11 bases, leaving 12 bases between them. The CDR3 length is 12 residues. The CDR3 DNA reads as TGTGCCATCAGTGAGAGGCAGGGTACGGCTTTCTTT. It is translated as CAISERQGTAFF.

This clonotype appeared a few times. The chain has TRBV6-2 or TRBV6-3 and TRBJ2-3; TRBD2 agrees at 13 bases. Germline values: CDR1 MNHEY, CDR2 SVGEGT. The CDR3 has 16 residues. V gave up 6 bases and J gave up 8 bases; unmatched junction bases: 11. The CDR3 sequence: CASRSQLGLAGITQYF. CDR3 DNA sequence: TGTGCCAGCAGATCCCAGCTGGGACTAGCGGGGATTACGCAGTATTTT.

CDR3 sequence: CASGPQGAQTEAFF. CDR3 coding DNA: TGTGCCAGCGGTCCCCAGGGGGCGCAAACTGAAGCTTTCTTT. This sequence joins TRBV27 and TRBJ1-1; 8 nucleotides match TRBD1. From germline, CDR1 is MNHEY and CDR2 SMNVEV (reference sequence). The CDR3 length is 14 residues. The junction had 10 bases not matched to a gene; V was cut back by 8 bases and J by 5 bases.

The V gene is TRBV4-1, the J gene TRBJ2-5, with 10 bases matching TRBD1. The CDR3 totals 15 residues. Germline V gene lookup returns CDR1 MGHRA and CDR2 YSYEKL. V was clipped by 3 bases and J by 7 bases; unmatched bases: 8. The CDR3 sequence: CASSQGQGPRGTQYF. The DNA of the CDR3 is TGCGCCAGCAGCCAGGGACAGGGGCCCCGAGGGACCCAGTACTTC.

Only a few counts were recorded for this clonotype. The rearrangement uses TRBV7-2 and TRBJ2-5, with D perhaps matching TRBD2 (6 bases). The germline V gene encodes CDR1 SGHTA and CDR2 FQGNSA. The V end lost 1 base, the J end lost 5 bases, and 14 bases lay between the germline ends. The CDR3 sequence is 15 residues long. As DNA, the CDR3 is TGTGCCAGCAGCTTAGTGCAGGTCGGAGGGGAGACCCAGTACTTC. Translated, it gives CASSLVQVGGETQYF.

The rearrangement joins TRBV12-3 or TRBV12-4 to TRBJ1-1; maybe TRBD1 (6 bases). The CDR3 sequence is 15 residues long. V was cut by 7 bases and J by 3 bases, with 18 bases left in between. CDR3 DNA sequence: TGTGCCAGCATCCCGCGGGGGCGAAGACACACTGAAGCTTTCTTT. Residues: CASIPRGRRHTEAFF.

This chain joins TRBV7-2 and TRBJ2-3, with TRBD2 matching over 9 bases. Germline V lookup: CDR1 SGHTA, CDR2 FQGNSA. With 5 bases clipped from V and 3 bases from J, the junction kept 9 bases outside the gene matches. The length of the CDR3 is 16 residues. CDR3 in amino acids: CASSPRLSGGTDTQYF. CDR3 nucleotides: TGTGCCAGCAGCCCCCGTCTCAGCGGGGGGACAGATACGCAGTATTTT.

This clonotype is a singleton in its sample. V gene TRBV11-2 combines with J gene TRBJ2-1, with D perhaps given as TRBD1 or TRBD2 (6 bases each). Trimming took off 5 bases at V and 6 bases at J, with 20 bases between the two ends. CDR1 SGHAT and CDR2 FQNNGV come from the germline V gene. This CDR3 has 16 residues. In nucleotides, the CDR3 is TGTGCCAGCAGCCTCCGATGGGGGGCTATTGGCAATGAGCAGTTCTTC. It is translated as CASSLRWGAIGNEQFF. Using reference TRBV11-2 and TRBJ2-1 for the parts outside the CDR3, the full variable domain is EAGVAQSPRYKIIEKRQSVAFWCNPISGHATLYWYQQILGQGPKLLIQFQNNGVVDDSQLPKDRFSAERLKGVDSTLKIQPAKLEDSAVYLCASSLRWGAIGNEQFFGPGTRLTVL.

The chain combines TRBV4-1 with TRBJ2-2, with TRBD1 matching 8 bases. In germline, CDR1 is MGHRA, CDR2 YSYEKL. J lost 5 bases, V lost 4 bases, and 12 bases had no gene match. This CDR3 has 17 amino acids. CDR3: CASSLGQALSITGELFF. The CDR3 DNA follows: TGCGCCAGCAGCCTGGGACAGGCCCTAAGTATAACCGGGGAGCTGTTTTTT.

The chain's CDR3 is CASSLDTGGGGQPQHF. CDR3 nucleotide sequence: TGTGCCAGCAGTTTGGACACAGGGGGCGGAGGTCAGCCCCAGCATTTT. The chain recombines TRBV12-3 or TRBV12-4 with TRBJ1-5, with TRBD1 identical over 9 bases. Trimming at V came to 3 bases and at J to 6 bases, leaving 9 bases not matched to a gene. The CDR3 is 16 amino acids.

This clonotype was found a few times. This chain connects TRBV24-1 to TRBJ1-5, with 8 positions matching TRBD1. This CDR3 region has 15 residues. The J segment lost 4 bases and the V segment lost 4 bases, leaving 5 bases of the junction unmatched. The germline V gene encodes CDR1 KGHDR and CDR2 SFDVKD. CDR3 coding DNA: TGTGCCACCAGTGAGTCCGGGACAGGAAATCAGCCCCAGCATTTT. Translation: CATSESGTGNQPQHF.

This clonotype was found a few times. The chain uses TRBV4-2 and TRBJ2-1; 7 nucleotides agree with TRBD2. There are 15 residues in the CDR3. J was trimmed by 8 bases and V by 2 bases; bases with no gene match: 9. Germline V gene lookup returns CDR1 LGHNA and CDR2 YNFKEQ. The CDR3 DNA sequence: TGTGCCAGCAGCCAAAGCGGGGTGGGGGTCCATGAGCAGTTCTTC. The encoded protein is CASSQSGVGVHEQFF.

This chain uses TRBV6-2 or TRBV6-3 with TRBJ2-7; D not certain. The CDR3 loop spans 13 amino acids. Germline loops: CDR1 MNHEY, CDR2 SVGEGT. Trimming shortened V by 1 base and J by 2 bases, and 6 bases separated the two germline ends. The CDR3 DNA reads TGTGCCAGCAGTTACTGGCAGGCCTACGAGCAGTACTTC. This translates into CASSYWQAYEQYF.

The chain carries TRBV12-3 or TRBV12-4 and TRBJ1-2; D possibly corresponds to TRBD1 (6 bases). V gave up 1 base and J gave up 7 bases, with 13 bases separating them. CDR3 length: 14 amino acids. DNA for the CDR3: TGTGCCAGCAGTTTAGGGTACCCCAGGGGTGGCTACACCTTC. It yields the protein CASSLGYPRGGYTF.

The gene calls are TRBV2 and TRBJ2-3, with D possibly TRBD2 on 6 matching bases. Trimming removed 1 base from V and 4 bases from J, with 12 bases in between. CDR1 and CDR2 (germline): SNHLY, FYNNEI. The CDR3 contains 15 residues. In DNA, the CDR3 is TGTGCCAGCAGTGAAGGCCAGTGGGGGGCAGATACGCAGTATTTT. This encodes CASSEGQWGADTQYF.

This clonotype was seen more than once but under ten times. This sequence joins TRBV27 and TRBJ2-3; D gene unclear. CDR1 MNHEY and CDR2 SMNVEV come from the germline V gene (reference sequence). This CDR3 has 16 amino acids. Trimming stripped 3 bases from V and 6 bases from J, with 19 bases between. CDR3 loop: CASSLVEASEHDTQYF. The CDR3 DNA sequence: TGTGCCAGCAGTTTGGTAGAGGCCTCAGAGCATGATACGCAGTATTTT.

This clonotype was detected many times. This chain connects TRBV18 to TRBJ2-1; a weak D match, TRBD2 (6 bases). Germline CDR1 and CDR2: KGHSH and LQKENI. V gave up 2 bases and J gave up 9 bases, with 8 bases separating them. The CDR3 is 12 residues long. The CDR3 loop is CASSPRRGEQFF. Here the CDR3 DNA reads TGTGCCAGCTCACCAAGGAGGGGTGAGCAGTTCTTC.

J is TRBJ1-5 and V is TRBV12-3 or TRBV12-4; D is uncertain. This CDR3 comprises 14 residues. Trimming pared 6 bases from V and 3 bases from J, leaving 12 bases between. The chain's CDR3 is CASSPQVLNQPQHF. CDR3 in DNA: TGTGCCAGCAGCCCCCAGGTCCTCAATCAGCCCCAGCATTTT.

This clonotype was seen more than once but under ten times. Germline and junction disagree at one end, which may indicate a read error. The V gene is TRBV6-2 or TRBV6-3, the J gene TRBJ2-1, with 7 bases identical to TRBD1. CDR1 is MNHEY and CDR2 is SVGEGT in the germline V gene. The CDR3 totals 11 residues. CDR3 amino acids: CASSHGTVLHF. CDR3 DNA sequence: TGTGCCAGCAGTCATGGGACAGTATTACACTTC.

This clonotype was observed a handful of times. The V gene is TRBV27, the J gene TRBJ2-3, with 7 bases lining up with TRBD1. Germline V lookup: CDR1 MNHEY, CDR2 SMNVEV (reference sequence). This CDR3 region has 15 residues. After removal of 5 bases from V and 3 bases from J, the junction contained 8 bases not matched to a gene. In nucleotides, the CDR3 is TGTGCCAGCAGTGAGGTCGACAGGGTGACAGATACGCAGTATTTT. This encodes CASSEVDRVTDTQYF.

This clonotype has only a few counts. This sequence joins TRBV11-2 and TRBJ2-7, with 10 positions matching TRBD1. Per germline, CDR1 SGHAT and CDR2 FQNNGV. Trimming removed 5 bases from V and 4 bases from J; junction bases left unmatched: 17. This CDR3 region has 18 residues. CDR3: CASSLDRGRILGIYEQYF. The CDR3 coding sequence is TGTGCCAGCAGCCTCGACAGGGGGCGGATTCTGGGAATATACGAGCAGTACTTC. Full variable domain (rest looked up from reference TRBV11-2 and TRBJ2-7): EAGVAQSPRYKIIEKRQSVAFWCNPISGHATLYWYQQILGQGPKLLIQFQNNGVVDDSQLPKDRFSAERLKGVDSTLKIQPAKLEDSAVYLCASSLDRGRILGIYEQYFGPGTRLTVT.

The chain employs TRBV9 and TRBJ2-7, with 8 bases matching TRBD1. The CDR3 covers 14 residues. With V trimmed by 4 bases and J by 3 bases, 6 bases remained unmatched. Germline CDR1 SGDLS, CDR2 YYNGEE. The CDR3 nucleotides are TGTGCCAGCAGCCCGGGACAGGTAGGCTACGAGCAGTACTTC. It codes for CASSPGQVGYEQYF.

The chain has TRBV6-1 and TRBJ2-7, with D perhaps TRBD2 (5 bases). The CDR3 consists of 15 residues. The germline V gene encodes CDR1 MNHNS and CDR2 SASEGT. The V end was cut by 7 bases, the J end by 3 bases, with 19 bases between. The CDR3 sequence is CASIRAGYFGYEQYF. In DNA form, the CDR3 reads TGTGCCAGCATTCGGGCGGGCTATTTCGGCTACGAGCAGTACTTC.

The chain has TRBV11-2 and TRBJ1-6; D is uncertain. V was clipped by 2 bases and J by 0 bases, with 5 bases between them. Germline values: CDR1 SGHAT, CDR2 FQNNGV. The CDR3 consists of 15 residues. This chain's CDR3 is CASSLLRSYNSPLHF. CDR3 nucleotides: TGTGCCAGCAGCTTACTCCGCTCCTATAATTCACCCCTCCACTTT.